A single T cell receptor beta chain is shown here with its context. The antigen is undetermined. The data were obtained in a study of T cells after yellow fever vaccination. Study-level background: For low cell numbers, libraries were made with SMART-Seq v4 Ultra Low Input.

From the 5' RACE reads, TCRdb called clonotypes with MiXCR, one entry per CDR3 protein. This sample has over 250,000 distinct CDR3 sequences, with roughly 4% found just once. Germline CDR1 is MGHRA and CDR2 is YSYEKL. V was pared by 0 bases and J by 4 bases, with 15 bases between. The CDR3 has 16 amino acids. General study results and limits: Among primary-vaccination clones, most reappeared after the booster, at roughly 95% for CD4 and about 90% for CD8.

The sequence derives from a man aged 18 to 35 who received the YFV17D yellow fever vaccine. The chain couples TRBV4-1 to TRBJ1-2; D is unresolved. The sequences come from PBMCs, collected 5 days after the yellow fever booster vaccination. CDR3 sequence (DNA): TGCGCCAGCAGCCAAGATCTTTTGGTGGTCCCCTATGGCTACACCTTC. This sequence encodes CASSQDLLVVPYGYTF.